These T cell receptor beta chains were read from a single sample in a study of CD8+ T cells in alopecia areata. Profiling relied on immunoSEQ multiplex PCR, and the TCRdb table lists in-frame clones only, not all of them. The data hold fewer than 250,000 clones, with roughly two fifths observed a single time. This specimen was CD4+ T cells sorted from blood, taken at approximately week 30, from a patient treated with tofacitinib. These receptors all stem from a human donor with alopecia areata. Each CDR3 is given without its conserved first and last residue. Fields, in order: J gene, clone size, V gene, CDR3 protein. The listing skips clone size in some rows; elsewhere it reads once, few, many or a size class.

j_gene: TRBJ1-1; abundance: -; v_gene: TRBV19; CDR3aa: ASSMAARGNTEAF
j_gene: TRBJ1-4; abundance: -; v_gene: TRBV5-1; CDR3aa: ASSFGKGGGPNEKLF
j_gene: TRBJ2-1; abundance: -; v_gene: TRBV11-2; CDR3aa: ASSLVVYNEQF
j_gene: TRBJ1-4; abundance: few; v_gene: TRBV10-3; CDR3aa: AISQIQGSGEKLF
j_gene: TRBJ2-1; abundance: -; v_gene: TRBV5-4; CDR3aa: ASSLGGTSGYNEQF
j_gene: TRBJ1-1; abundance: -; v_gene: TRBV30; CDR3aa: ATRARDKNTEAF
j_gene: TRBJ2-1; abundance: -; v_gene: TRBV6-6; CDR3aa: ASSPSGRSYNEQF
j_gene: TRBJ1-1; abundance: -; v_gene: TRBV29-1; CDR3aa: SVTRNTEAF
j_gene: TRBJ1-1; abundance: -; v_gene: TRBV7-9; CDR3aa: ASSRWGNTEAF
j_gene: TRBJ2-7; abundance: -; v_gene: TRBV30; CDR3aa: AWSVSGQPSYEQY
j_gene: TRBJ2-7; abundance: -; v_gene: TRBV4-1; CDR3aa: ASSQATGRSLAYEQY
j_gene: TRBJ2-7; abundance: few; v_gene: TRBV4-1; CDR3aa: ASRGWGQRNHEQY
j_gene: TRBJ1-1; abundance: -; v_gene: TRBV29-1; CDR3aa: SVVGYTEAF
j_gene: TRBJ1-2; abundance: -; v_gene: TRBV6-5; CDR3aa: ASRQLPDGAYGYT
j_gene: TRBJ1-5; abundance: few; v_gene: TRBV5-8; CDR3aa: ASSLEIGANQPQH
j_gene: TRBJ2-4; abundance: -; v_gene: TRBV9; CDR3aa: ASSVDQGNIQY
j_gene: TRBJ2-6; abundance: -; v_gene: TRBV2; CDR3aa: ASTWRQGSNSGANVLT
j_gene: TRBJ2-3; abundance: -; v_gene: TRBV5-4; CDR3aa: ASSLGGNRLDTQY
j_gene: TRBJ1-2; abundance: -; v_gene: TRBV11-2; CDR3aa: ASSLDLRRSRGSDGYT
j_gene: TRBJ1-1; abundance: few; v_gene: TRBV29-1; CDR3aa: SVGDLGSRAF
j_gene: TRBJ2-1; abundance: few; v_gene: TRBV10-3; CDR3aa: AISDPPVAGGPDEQF
j_gene: TRBJ2-1; abundance: -; v_gene: TRBV7-9; CDR3aa: ASSLAASGLQF
j_gene: TRBJ1-4; abundance: -; v_gene: TRBV7-9; CDR3aa: ASSHTPPREKLF
j_gene: TRBJ1-4; abundance: few; v_gene: TRBV5-6; CDR3aa: ASSPEGPGNEKLF
j_gene: TRBJ2-5; abundance: few; v_gene: TRBV6-5; CDR3aa: ASRSAGGPVETQY
j_gene: TRBJ2-7; abundance: -; v_gene: TRBV14; CDR3aa: ASSSPGGPSSYEQY
j_gene: TRBJ2-2; abundance: few; v_gene: TRBV6-5; CDR3aa: ASRDDRGRGELF
j_gene: TRBJ2-7; abundance: few; v_gene: TRBV2; CDR3aa: ATSGTGGFYEQY
j_gene: TRBJ2-7; abundance: few; v_gene: TRBV10-3; CDR3aa: AISPSDSYEQY
j_gene: TRBJ2-1; abundance: -; v_gene: TRBV18; CDR3aa: ASSPSGSSYNEQF
j_gene: TRBJ1-2; abundance: -; v_gene: TRBV5-1; CDR3aa: ASSLAIPGVGYYGYT
j_gene: TRBJ2-3; abundance: -; v_gene: TRBV1; CDR3aa: TRGTRGPDTQY
j_gene: TRBJ2-7; abundance: few; v_gene: TRBV18; CDR3aa: ASSQQGLYEQY
j_gene: TRBJ2-1; abundance: -; v_gene: TRBV6-5; CDR3aa: ASSYSSGRYNEQF
j_gene: TRBJ1-5; abundance: few; v_gene: TRBV29-1; CDR3aa: SVVEGNQPQH
j_gene: TRBJ1-2; abundance: few; v_gene: TRBV19; CDR3aa: ASGDGGQGKLGRGYT
j_gene: TRBJ2-5; abundance: few; v_gene: TRBV5-1; CDR3aa: ASSPNRAETQY
j_gene: TRBJ2-5; abundance: -; v_gene: TRBV2; CDR3aa: ASTQQASGLGETQY
j_gene: TRBJ1-1; abundance: -; v_gene: TRBV2; CDR3aa: ASSNEGANTEAF